One and the same sample provided the 18 T cell receptor beta chains below, sequenced in a study of monozygotic twins with inflammatory bowel disease (dated by TCRdb to about 2019). The library relied on 5' RACE. Sequencing used an Illumina HiSeq 2500. TCRdb reprocessed the reads; each CDR3 protein sequence makes one entry, and DNA is unavailable. The table kept for this sample lists about 160,000 distinct CDR3 sequences. Roughly 2.3% of the sample belongs to the ten largest clones. The sequencing input was blood. These receptors came from a human donor with ulcerative colitis or Crohn's disease, or a healthy co-twin of an affected twin (not recorded which).

The chain joins TRBV5-1 to TRBJ1-1; there is no DNA to check the TCRdb D call of TRBD1. Germline CDR1 is SGHRS and CDR2 is YFSETQ. CDR3 length: 14 amino acids. The CDR3 protein is CASSDQGLNTEAFF.

The chain employs TRBV20-1 and TRBJ2-3; TCRdb calls TRBD1, which cannot be checked without DNA. CDR3 length: 14 amino acids. Germline-derived CDR1 and CDR2 are DFQATT and SNEGSKA (reference sequence). The CDR3 region is CSARSNPLADTQYF.

The chain couples TRBV18 to TRBJ2-1; TCRdb reports TRBD1, a call that lacks DNA to check it against. Germline CDR1 and CDR2: KGHSH and LQKENI. The CDR3 extends over 15 amino acids. The CDR3 loop is CASSPRARDWNEQFF.

The rearrangement joins TRBV7-2 to TRBJ2-7; checking the TCRdb D call of TRBD2 is not possible without DNA. In germline, CDR1 is SGHTA, CDR2 FQGNSA. The CDR3 loop spans 14 amino acids. CDR3 sequence reads: CASSDPSGTYEQYF.

The rearrangement links TRBV7-9 to TRBJ2-7; as DNA is missing, the TRBD1 call by TCRdb cannot be tested. From germline, CDR1 is SEHNR and CDR2 FQNEAQ (reference sequence). The CDR3 is 14 amino acids. The CDR3 spells CASSSETLPYEQYF.

The chain joins TRBV3-1 to TRBJ1-3. The germline CDR1 and CDR2 sequences are LGHDT and YNNKEL (reference sequence). The CDR3 loop spans 14 amino acids. The CDR3 loop reads CASSQDPSGNTIYF.

Here the CDR3 reads CATSRDGGSGTRTFF. The chain couples TRBV15 to TRBJ2-1; TCRdb's D call of TRBD2 is untestable without DNA. Germline lookup yields CDR1 LNHNV and CDR2 YYDKDF (reference sequence). The CDR3 length is 15 residues.

This chain uses TRBV10-3 with TRBJ2-7; TCRdb's D call of TRBD1 is untestable without DNA. CDR3 size: 13 residues. The germline V gene encodes CDR1 ENHRY and CDR2 SYGVKD. The CDR3 reads CATDRGISYEQYF.

The chain couples TRBV20-1 to TRBJ2-5; checking the TCRdb D call of TRBD2 is not possible without DNA. There are 15 residues in the CDR3. Germline assignment: CDR1 DFQATT and CDR2 SNEGSKA (reference sequence). CDR3 sequence reads: CSASPLAGVVETQYF.

V usage is TRBV25-1 and J usage is TRBJ2-1. Germline CDR1 is MGHDK and CDR2 is SYGVNS. This CDR3 region has 11 residues. The CDR3 region is CASSASRLVFF.

The V call is TRBV30, the J call TRBJ1-1. The CDR3 is made up of 14 amino acids. Germline V gene data show CDR1 as GTSNPN and CDR2 as SVGIG (reference sequence). CDR3 loop: CAWSFLRGSTEAFF.

V gene TRBV20-1 combines with J gene TRBJ1-1; TCRdb selects TRBD1, and the lack of DNA leaves this call unchecked. Germline-derived CDR1 and CDR2 are DFQATT and SNEGSKA (reference sequence). There are 13 residues in the CDR3. CDR3 loop: CSARRTGVTEAFF.

The V gene is TRBV28, the J gene TRBJ2-3; the D gene TCRdb calls, TRBD1, cannot be checked with no DNA. CDR1 MDHEN and CDR2 SYDVKM come from the germline V gene. This CDR3 is built from 17 residues. Here the CDR3 reads CASSLWQGALRTDTQYF.

The chain carries TRBV7-6 and TRBJ1-1; TCRdb's D gene call, TRBD1, goes unchecked for lack of DNA. Germline CDR1 and CDR2: SGHVS and FNYEAQ. The CDR3 length is 13 residues. This chain's CDR3 is CASSLDRAAEAFF. The full variable domain, its missing parts supplied by reference TRBV7-6 and TRBJ1-1, is GAGVSQSPRYKVTKRGQDVALRCDPISGHVSLYWYRQALGQGPEFLTYFNYEAQQDKSGLPNDRFSAERPEGSISTLTIQRTEQRDSAMYRCASSLDRAAEAFFGQGTRLTVV.

The chain recombines TRBV20-1 with TRBJ2-1; with no DNA, the TCRdb D assignment of TRBD2 cannot be verified. Germline loops: CDR1 DFQATT, CDR2 SNEGSKA (reference sequence). CDR3 size: 16 residues. CDR3 loop: CSASGPRLIGNNEQFF.

J is TRBJ2-7 and V is TRBV6-6; TCRdb picks TRBD2, but there is no DNA to check that call. Germline values: CDR1 MNHNY, CDR2 SVGAGI (reference sequence). This CDR3 has 14 amino acids. CDR3 in amino acids: CASSSSGRSYEQYF.

The chain recombines TRBV20-1 with TRBJ1-2; no DNA is available, so the TRBD1 call from TCRdb remains unchecked. Germline V lookup: CDR1 DFQATT, CDR2 SNEGSKA (reference sequence). This CDR3 region has 14 residues. CDR3 region: CSAPPGVLGYGYTF.

The chain joins TRBV20-1 to TRBJ1-1; TCRdb gives TRBD1 as the D gene, but with no DNA this cannot be confirmed. This CDR3 comprises 12 residues. Germline V gene sequence: CDR1 DFQATT, CDR2 SNEGSKA (reference sequence). The CDR3 protein is CSASDWGTEAFF.